This T cell receptor (beta chain) was recorded in a study of blood T cell repertoires in COVID-19. The V gene's germline CDR1 is SGDLS and CDR2 YYNGEE. With 4 bases clipped from V and 8 bases from J, the junction kept 11 bases outside the gene matches. The CDR3 runs 14 residues. Data came from immunoSEQ multiplex PCR; TCRdb stores just in-frame clones and leaves some out. The sample holds fewer than 350,000 clones; approximately 90% are singletons and the top ten take approximately 4%. V gene TRBV9 combines with J gene TRBJ1-2, with 7 bases that match TRBD1. This receptor was identified in a woman aged 25 to 39 with acute COVID-19. The sequenced sample was PBMCs or T cells enriched from blood (not recorded which). DNA of the CDR3: TGTGCCAGCAGCCGAGGGGGCGGAGGGCAAGGCTACACCTTC. Amino acid sequence: CASSRGGGGQGYTF.